This T cell receptor (beta chain) originates from a study of vaccination effects on CD4 cells after COVID-19. Findings of the study overall: In healthy vaccinees, only 1 of 255 vaccine-induced clones cross-reacted with common cold coronaviruses.

To note about this clone: The antigen is undetermined.

Data came from immunoSEQ multiplex PCR; TCRdb stores just in-frame clones and leaves some out. The repertoire holds tens of thousands of clones, with roughly 80% as singletons. Between days 9 and 11 of culture, CD4+ T cells were separated out. V lost 1 base and J lost 2; bases outside the gene matches: 4. The CDR3 contains 15 residues. The germline V gene encodes CDR1 GTSNPN and CDR2 SVGIG (reference sequence). The starting material was CD4+ T cells from PBMCs cultured without peptide, obtained before COVID-19 vaccination. The rearrangement uses TRBV30 and TRBJ1-5; 8 positions agree with TRBD1. The source of this sequence is a human donor who received a COVID-19 vaccine. The CDR3 here is CAWSGRGQGNQPQHF. CDR3 DNA: TGTGCCTGGAGTGGCCGGGGACAGGGCAATCAGCCCCAGCATTTT.